This entry is about one T cell receptor (beta chain). The antigen is unknown. The sample comes from a study of cytomegalovirus exposure and HLA in healthy donors. Whole-study context: The study placed around 85% of its approximately 360 genotyped donors in the Caucasian-associated ancestry cluster.

Study-level findings and limits: According to a later analysis, donors in an Asian-associated ancestry cluster reportedly had fewer N-insertions than the 666-donor mean. The authors enumerated over 150 TCR beta chains as linked to cytomegalovirus.

Trimming took 5 bases from V and 5 from J; bases not matched to a gene: 10. Germline CDR1 reads PRHDT; CDR2 reads FYEKMQ (reference sequence). This CDR3 has 16 amino acids. The PCR contained 60 Vbeta and 13 Jbeta primers. Clones were sequenced by immunoSEQ multiplex PCR, and TCRdb holds only the in-frame ones, with some missing. This sample has around 140,000 clones, with 75% to 85% found just once. The clonotype originates from a woman younger than 35 in good health and CMV-seropositive. This chain uses TRBV13 with TRBJ2-7; 12 bases are shared with TRBD1. The specimen was PBMCs. CDR3 nucleotide sequence: TGTGCCAGCAGCCGCAGGGGACAGGGGGCTTTAAACGAGCAGTACTTC. Its protein is CASSRRGQGALNEQYF. Based on the CDR3 plus reference TRBV13 and TRBJ2-7, the full variable domain is AAGVIQSPRHLIKEKRETATLKCYPIPRHDTVYWYQQGPGQDPQFLISFYEKMQSDKGSIPDRFSAQQFSDYHSELNMSSLELGDSALYFCASSRRGQGALNEQYFGPGTRLTVT.